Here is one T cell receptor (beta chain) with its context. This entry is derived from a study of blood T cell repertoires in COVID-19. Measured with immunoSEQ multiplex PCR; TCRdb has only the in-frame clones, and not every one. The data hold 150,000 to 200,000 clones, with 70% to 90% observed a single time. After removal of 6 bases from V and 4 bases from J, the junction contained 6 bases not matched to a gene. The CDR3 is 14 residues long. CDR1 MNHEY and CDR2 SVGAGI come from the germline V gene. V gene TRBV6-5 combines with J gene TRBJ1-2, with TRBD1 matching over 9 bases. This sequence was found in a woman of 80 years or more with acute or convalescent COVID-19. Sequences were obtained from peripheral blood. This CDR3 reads CASRETGGTYGYTF. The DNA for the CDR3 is TGTGCCAGCAGAGAGACAGGGGGTACCTATGGCTACACCTTC.